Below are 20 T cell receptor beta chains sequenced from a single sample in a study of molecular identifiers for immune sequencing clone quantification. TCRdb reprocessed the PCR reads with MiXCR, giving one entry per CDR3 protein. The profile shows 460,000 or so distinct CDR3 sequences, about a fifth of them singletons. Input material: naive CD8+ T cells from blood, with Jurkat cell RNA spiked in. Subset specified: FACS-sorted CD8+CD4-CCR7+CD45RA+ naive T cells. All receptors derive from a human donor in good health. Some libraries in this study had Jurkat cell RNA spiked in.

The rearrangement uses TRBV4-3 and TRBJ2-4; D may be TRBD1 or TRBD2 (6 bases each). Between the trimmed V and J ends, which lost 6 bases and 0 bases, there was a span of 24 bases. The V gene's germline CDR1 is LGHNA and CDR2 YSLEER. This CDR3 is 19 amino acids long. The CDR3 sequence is CASSKGLQGGPLAKNIQYF. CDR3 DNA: TGCGCCAGCAGTAAGGGGTTACAGGGAGGTCCTCTAGCCAAAAACATTCAGTACTTC.

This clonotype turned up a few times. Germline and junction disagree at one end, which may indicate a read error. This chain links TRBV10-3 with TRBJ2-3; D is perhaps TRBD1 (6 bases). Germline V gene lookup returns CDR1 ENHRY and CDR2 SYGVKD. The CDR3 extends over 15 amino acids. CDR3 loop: CTISSFTGSTDTQYF. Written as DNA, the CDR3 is TGTACCATCAGCTCGTTCACAGGGAGCACAGATACGCAGTATTTT.

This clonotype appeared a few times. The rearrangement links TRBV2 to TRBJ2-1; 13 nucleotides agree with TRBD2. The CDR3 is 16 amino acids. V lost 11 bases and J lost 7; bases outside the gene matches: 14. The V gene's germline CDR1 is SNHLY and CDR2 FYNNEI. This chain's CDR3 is CAGGGTTSGGANEQFF. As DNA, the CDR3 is TGTGCCGGAGGGGGAACTACTAGCGGGGGGGCTAATGAGCAGTTCTTC.

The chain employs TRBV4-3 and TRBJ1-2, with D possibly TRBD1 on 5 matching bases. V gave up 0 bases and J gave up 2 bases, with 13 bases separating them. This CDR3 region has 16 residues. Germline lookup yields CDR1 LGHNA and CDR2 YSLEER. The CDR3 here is CASSQDRGSSNYGYTF. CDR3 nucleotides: TGCGCCAGCAGCCAAGATAGGGGTAGCAGCAACTATGGCTACACCTTC.

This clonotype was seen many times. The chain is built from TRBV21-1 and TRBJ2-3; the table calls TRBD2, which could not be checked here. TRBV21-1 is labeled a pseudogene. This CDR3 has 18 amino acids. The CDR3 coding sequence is TGTGCCAGCAGCAAAGTCAATCTGTCTAGCGGGAGCTCAGATACGCAGTATTTT. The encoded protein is CASSKVNLSSGSSDTQYF.

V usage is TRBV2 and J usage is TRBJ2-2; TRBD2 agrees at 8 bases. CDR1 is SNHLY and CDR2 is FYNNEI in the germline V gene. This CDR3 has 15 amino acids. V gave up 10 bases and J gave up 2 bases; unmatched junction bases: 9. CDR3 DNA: TGTGCCACCCAAGGCGCGGGGGGCAACACCGGGGAGCTGTTTTTT. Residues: CATQGAGGNTGELFF.

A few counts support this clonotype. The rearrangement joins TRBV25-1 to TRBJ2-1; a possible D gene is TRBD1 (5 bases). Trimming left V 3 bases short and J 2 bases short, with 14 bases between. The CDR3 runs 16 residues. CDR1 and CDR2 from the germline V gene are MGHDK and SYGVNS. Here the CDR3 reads CASSDPSTVPYNEQFF. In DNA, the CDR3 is TGTGCCAGCAGTGACCCTTCGACAGTTCCCTACAATGAGCAGTTCTTC.

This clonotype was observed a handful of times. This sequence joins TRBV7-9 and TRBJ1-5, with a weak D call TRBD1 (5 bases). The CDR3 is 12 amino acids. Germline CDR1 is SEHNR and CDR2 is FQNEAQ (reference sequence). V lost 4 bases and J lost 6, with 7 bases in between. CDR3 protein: CASSSDSQPQHF. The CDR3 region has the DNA TGTGCCAGCAGCTCCGACAGTCAGCCCCAGCATTTT.

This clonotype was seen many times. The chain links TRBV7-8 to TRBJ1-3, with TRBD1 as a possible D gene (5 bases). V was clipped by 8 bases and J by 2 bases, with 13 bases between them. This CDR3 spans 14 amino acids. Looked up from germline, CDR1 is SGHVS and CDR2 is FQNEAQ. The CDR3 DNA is TGTGCCAGCGGATCTGGGGGTCCTGGAAACACCATATATTTT. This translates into CASGSGGPGNTIYF.

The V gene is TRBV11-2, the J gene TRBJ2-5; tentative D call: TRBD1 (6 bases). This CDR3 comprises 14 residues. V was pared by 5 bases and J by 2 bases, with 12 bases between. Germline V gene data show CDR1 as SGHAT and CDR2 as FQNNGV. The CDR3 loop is CASSIHREQETQYF. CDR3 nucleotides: TGTGCCAGCAGCATCCACAGGGAACAAGAGACCCAGTACTTC.

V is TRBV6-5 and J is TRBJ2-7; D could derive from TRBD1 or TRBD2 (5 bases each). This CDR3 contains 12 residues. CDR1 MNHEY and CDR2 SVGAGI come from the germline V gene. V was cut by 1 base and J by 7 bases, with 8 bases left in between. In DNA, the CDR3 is TGTGCCAGCAGTTACTGGGGCGGGGAGCAGTACTTC. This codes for CASSYWGGEQYF.

The CDR3 DNA reads as TGTGCCTGGAGTGTCCAGGTGGGGGGGGCACTGTTTTTT. Translating gives CAWSVQVGGALFF. The genes are TRBV30 and TRBJ1-4; tentative D call: TRBD1 (6 bases). The CDR3 contains 13 residues. V was cut by 0 bases and J by 13 bases, with 15 bases left in between. Germline V lookup: CDR1 GTSNPN, CDR2 SVGIG (reference sequence).

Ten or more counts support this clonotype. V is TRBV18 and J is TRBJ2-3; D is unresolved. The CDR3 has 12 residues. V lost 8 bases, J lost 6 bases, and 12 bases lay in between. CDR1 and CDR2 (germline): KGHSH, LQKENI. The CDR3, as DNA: TGTGCCAGCAGCCCCCCCGGGGATACGCAGTATTTT. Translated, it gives CASSPPGDTQYF.

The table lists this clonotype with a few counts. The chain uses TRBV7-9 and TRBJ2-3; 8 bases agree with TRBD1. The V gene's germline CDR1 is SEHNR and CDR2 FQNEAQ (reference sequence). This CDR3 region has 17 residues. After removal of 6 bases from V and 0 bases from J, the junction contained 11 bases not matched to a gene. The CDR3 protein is CASRRDRSLYSTDTQYF. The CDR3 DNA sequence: TGTGCCAGCAGACGGGACAGGTCCCTTTATAGCACAGATACGCAGTATTTT.

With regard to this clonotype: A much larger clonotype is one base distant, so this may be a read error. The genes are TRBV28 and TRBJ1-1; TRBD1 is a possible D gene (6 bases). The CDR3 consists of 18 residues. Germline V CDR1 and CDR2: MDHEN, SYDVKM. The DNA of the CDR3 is TGTGTCAGCATTCTCACACAGGGAGGTGGGGGTATAGACACTGAAGCTTTCTTT. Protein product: CVSILTQGGGGIDTEAFF.

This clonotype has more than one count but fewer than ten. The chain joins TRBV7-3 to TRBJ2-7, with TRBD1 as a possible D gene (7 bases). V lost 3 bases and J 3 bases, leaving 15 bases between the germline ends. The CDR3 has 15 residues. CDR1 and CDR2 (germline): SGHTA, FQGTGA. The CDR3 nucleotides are TGTGCCAGCAGCTTGCTCGGAGGGGGCGACTACGAGCAGTACTTC. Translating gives CASSLLGGGDYEQYF.

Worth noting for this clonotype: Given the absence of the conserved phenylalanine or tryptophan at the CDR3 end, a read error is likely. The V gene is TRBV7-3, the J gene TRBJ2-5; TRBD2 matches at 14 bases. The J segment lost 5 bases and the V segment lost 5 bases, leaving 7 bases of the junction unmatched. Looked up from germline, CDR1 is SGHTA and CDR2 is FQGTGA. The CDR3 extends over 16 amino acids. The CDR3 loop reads CASSTGTSGSRETQYL. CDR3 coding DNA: TGTGCCAGCAGCACTGGGACTAGCGGGAGCAGGGAGACCCAGTACCTC.

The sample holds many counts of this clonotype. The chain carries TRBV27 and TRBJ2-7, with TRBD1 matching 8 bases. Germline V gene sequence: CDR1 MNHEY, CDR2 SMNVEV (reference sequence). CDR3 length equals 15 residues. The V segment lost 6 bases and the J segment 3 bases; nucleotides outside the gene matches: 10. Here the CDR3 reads CASRTQGAPYYEQYF. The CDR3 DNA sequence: TGTGCCAGCAGAACCCAGGGGGCCCCATACTACGAGCAGTACTTC.

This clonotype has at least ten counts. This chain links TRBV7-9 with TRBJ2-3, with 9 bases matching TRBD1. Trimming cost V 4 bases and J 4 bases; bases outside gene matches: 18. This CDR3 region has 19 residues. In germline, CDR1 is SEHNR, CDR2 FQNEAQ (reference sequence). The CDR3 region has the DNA TGTGCCAGCAGCTCCACTACTATGGGAACAGGGGGCCCCCCAGATACGCAGTATTTT. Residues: CASSSTTMGTGGPPDTQYF.

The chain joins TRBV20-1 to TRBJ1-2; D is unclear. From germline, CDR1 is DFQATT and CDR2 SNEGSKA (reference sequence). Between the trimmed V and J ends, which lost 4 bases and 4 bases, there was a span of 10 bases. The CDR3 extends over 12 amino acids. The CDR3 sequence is CSAISDSYGYTF. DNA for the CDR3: TGCAGTGCTATTAGCGATTCCTATGGCTACACCTTC.